The next 12 T cell receptor beta chains were all read from a single sample in a study of shared clonotypes between healthy human individuals. Profiled with immunoSEQ multiplex PCR; TCRdb holds only in-frame clones, not every one. Here the sample spans some 2,000,000 clones, about 94% being singletons. The specimen sequenced was naive CD4+ T cells sorted from blood. Subset: CD45RA+ positively selected. Every receptor here comes from a man aged 18 to 35 in good health.

This chain connects TRBV28 to TRBJ2-5; possible D gene TRBD2, 5 bases. V was trimmed by 6 bases and J by 4 bases, leaving 18 bases between them. The CDR3 spans 15 residues. CDR1 is MDHEN and CDR2 is SYDVKM in the germline V gene. The CDR3, as DNA: TGTGCCAGCAGCTCTAAAAGGGTGGGGAGAGAGACCCAGTACTTC. This translates into CASSSKRVGRETQYF.

CDR3 loop: CASSLVSGGTLEQYF. CDR3 DNA: TGTGCCAGCAGCTTAGTATCAGGGGGAACCCTCGAGCAGTACTTC. V usage is TRBV13 and J usage is TRBJ2-7; 7 bases line up with TRBD1. Germline CDR1 PRHDT, CDR2 FYEKMQ (reference sequence). This CDR3 comprises 15 residues. V dropped 1 base and J dropped 6; count of bases not matched to a gene: 9.

The chain combines TRBV28 with TRBJ1-5, with a possible D match to TRBD1 (5 bases). The length of the CDR3 is 15 residues. Between the trimmed V and J ends, which lost 2 bases and 7 bases, there was a span of 15 bases. Germline CDR1 is MDHEN and CDR2 is SYDVKM. CDR3 DNA sequence: TGTGCCAGCAGTTTAGTGGGGTTAGGGGACCAGCCCCAGCATTTT. Translation gives CASSLVGLGDQPQHF.

The CDR3 sequence is CASSRNGAAGANVLTF. The CDR3 DNA reads TGTGCCAGCAGCAGAAATGGGGCAGCTGGGGCCAACGTCCTGACTTTC. The chain recombines TRBV7-6 with TRBJ2-6, with D perhaps matching TRBD1 (5 bases). The CDR3 length is 16 residues. Germline V gives CDR1 SGHVS, CDR2 FNYEAQ. V was cut by 5 bases and J by 2 bases, with 13 bases left in between.

The rearrangement links TRBV4-1 to TRBJ2-7, with D perhaps being TRBD1 or TRBD2 (6 bases each). Germline assignment: CDR1 MGHRA and CDR2 YSYEKL. The CDR3 is 14 amino acids. V was pared by 3 bases and J by 6 bases, with 15 bases between. The CDR3 nucleotides read TGCGCCAGCAGCCAGGCTCCGGGGGCACTCGAGCAGTACTTC. Its translation: CASSQAPGALEQYF.

V usage is TRBV11-2 and J usage is TRBJ1-1; 8 positions match TRBD1. This CDR3 has 16 amino acids. CDR1 and CDR2 (germline): SGHAT, FQNNGV. The junction had 6 bases not matched to a gene; V was cut back by 0 bases and J by 3 bases. The CDR3 protein is CASSLDRGRRDTEAFF. In DNA, the CDR3 is TGTGCCAGCAGCTTAGACAGGGGGCGCCGGGACACTGAAGCTTTCTTT.

The V and J genes are TRBV5-1 and TRBJ1-2; possibly TRBD1 for D (6 bases). Trimming pared 3 bases from V and 7 bases from J, leaving 16 bases between. The CDR3 covers 14 residues. Germline CDR1 and CDR2: SGHRS and YFSETQ. CDR3 sequence: CASSSIWGASGYTF. For the CDR3, the DNA is TGCGCCAGCAGCTCCATTTGGGGGGCGTCTGGCTACACCTTC.

The chain uses TRBV7-2 and TRBJ1-1; D perhaps matches TRBD1 (5 bases). Between the trimmed V and J ends, which lost 5 bases and 13 bases, there was a span of 17 bases. Germline V gene lookup returns CDR1 SGHTA and CDR2 FQGNSA. The CDR3 extends over 12 amino acids. The CDR3 protein is CASSRDGSPGFF. CDR3 nucleotides: TGTGCCAGCAGCCGGGACGGATCTCCCGGTTTCTTT.

The chain employs TRBV5-1 and TRBJ1-2, with TRBD1 matching over 7 bases. There are 16 residues in the CDR3. V dropped 2 bases and J dropped 5; count of bases not matched to a gene: 12. Germline CDR1 is SGHRS and CDR2 is YFSETQ. CDR3 protein: CASSFSGQPGGYGYTF. For the CDR3, the DNA is TGCGCCAGCAGCTTTTCGGGACAGCCCGGGGGTTATGGCTACACCTTC.

The rearrangement uses TRBV25-1 and TRBJ2-1; D may correspond to TRBD1 or TRBD2 (6 bases each). Trimming took off 1 base at V and 8 bases at J, with 15 bases between the two ends. The CDR3 totals 15 residues. CDR1 is MGHDK, CDR2 SYGVNS, per germline. The chain's CDR3 is CASSESGAPRHEQFF. The CDR3 coding sequence is TGTGCCAGCAGTGAATCGGGGGCCCCTAGACATGAGCAGTTCTTC. Looking up the rest from reference TRBV25-1 and TRBJ2-1 gives the full variable domain: EADIYQTPRYLVIGTGKKITLECSQTMGHDKMYWYQQDPGMELHLIHYSYGVNSTEKGDLSSESTVSRIRTEHFPLTLESARPSHTSQYLCASSESGAPRHEQFFGPGTRLTVL.

V and J are TRBV28 and TRBJ2-1, with 11 bases fitting TRBD2. The CDR3 spans 16 residues. V lost 6 bases and J lost 4; bases outside the gene matches: 8. Germline assignment: CDR1 MDHEN and CDR2 SYDVKM. The CDR3 coding sequence is TGTGCCAGCAGCTCATGGGGGACTAGCGGATACAATGAGCAGTTCTTC. Its protein is CASSSWGTSGYNEQFF.

The V and J genes are TRBV7-9 and TRBJ1-6; D unresolved. The CDR3 is 15 residues long. Trimming took off 7 bases at V and 3 bases at J, with 13 bases between the two ends. Per the germline V gene, CDR1 is SEHNR and CDR2 is FQNEAQ (reference sequence). The chain's CDR3 is CASTLGGDYNSPLHF. CDR3 nucleotide sequence: TGTGCCAGCACCCTTGGAGGAGACTATAATTCACCCCTCCACTTT.